The T cell receptor (beta chain) described here comes from a study of cytomegalovirus exposure and HLA in healthy donors. Study observations and caveats: The study put around 180 TCR beta chains on its list as cytomegalovirus-associated.

PCR employed 60 Vbeta and 13 Jbeta primers. Libraries were prepared by immunoSEQ multiplex PCR; TCRdb keeps only in-frame clonotypes and omits some of them. Of 75,000 to 100,000 clones listed, approximately 79% are singletons. This CDR3 comprises 14 residues. Trimming shortened V by 4 bases and J by 5 bases, and 13 bases separated the two germline ends. Germline V gives CDR1 SGHTS, CDR2 YDEGEE. This clone appeared a single time. Antigen unknown. The sequence was collected from a male donor in good health and CMV-seronegative. The chain is built from TRBV5-8 and TRBJ2-1; D not resolved. Sequencing input: PBMCs. DNA of the CDR3: TGTGCCAGCAGCCCCGATTCTACTAACAATGAGCAGTTCTTC. This gives the protein CASSPDSTNNEQFF.